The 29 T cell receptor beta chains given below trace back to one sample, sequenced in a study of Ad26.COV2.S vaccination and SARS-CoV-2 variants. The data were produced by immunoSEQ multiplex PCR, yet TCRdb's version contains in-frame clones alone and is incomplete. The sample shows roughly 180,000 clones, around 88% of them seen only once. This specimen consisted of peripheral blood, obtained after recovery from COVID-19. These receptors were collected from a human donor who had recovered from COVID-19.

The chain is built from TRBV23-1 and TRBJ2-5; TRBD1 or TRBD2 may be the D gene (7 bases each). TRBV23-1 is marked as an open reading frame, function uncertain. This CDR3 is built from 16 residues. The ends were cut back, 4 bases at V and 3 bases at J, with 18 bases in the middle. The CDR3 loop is CASSPRQGGDKETQYF. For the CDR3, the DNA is TGCGCCAGCAGTCCTCGACAGGGAGGGGATAAAGAGACCCAGTACTTC.

In DNA form, the CDR3 reads TGTGCCAGTTCCCTTGGAACTAGAGGGACAGATACGCAGTATTTT. Residues: CASSLGTRGTDTQYF. The gene calls are TRBV19 and TRBJ2-3; a weak D match, TRBD2 (5 bases). Between the trimmed V and J ends, which lost 8 bases and 3 bases, there was a span of 18 bases. The CDR3 runs 15 residues. CDR1 is LNHDA and CDR2 is SQIVND in the germline V gene (reference sequence).

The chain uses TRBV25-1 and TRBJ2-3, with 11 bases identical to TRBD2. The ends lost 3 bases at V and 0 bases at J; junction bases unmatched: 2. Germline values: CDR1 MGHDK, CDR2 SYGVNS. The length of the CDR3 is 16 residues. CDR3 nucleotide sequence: TGTGCCAGCAGTGATGTAGCGGGAGGGAGCACAGATACGCAGTATTTT. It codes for CASSDVAGGSTDTQYF.

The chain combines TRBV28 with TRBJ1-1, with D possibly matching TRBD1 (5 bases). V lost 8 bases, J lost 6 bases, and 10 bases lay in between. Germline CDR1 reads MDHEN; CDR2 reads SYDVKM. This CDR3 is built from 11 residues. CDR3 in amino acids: CASWGGAEAFF. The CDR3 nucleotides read TGTGCCAGCTGGGGAGGGGCTGAAGCTTTCTTT.

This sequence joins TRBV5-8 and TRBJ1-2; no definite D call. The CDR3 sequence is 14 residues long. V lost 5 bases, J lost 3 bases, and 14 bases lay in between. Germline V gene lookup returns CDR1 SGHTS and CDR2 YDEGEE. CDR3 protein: CASRPTASYYGYTF. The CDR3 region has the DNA TGTGCCAGCAGGCCTACCGCAAGTTACTATGGCTACACCTTC. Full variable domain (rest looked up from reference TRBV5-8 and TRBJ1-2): EAGVTQSPTHLIKTRGQQATLRCSPISGHTSVYWYQQALGLGLQFLLWYDEGEERNRGNFPPRFSGRQFPNYSSELNVNALELEDSALYLCASRPTASYYGYTFGSGTRLTVV.

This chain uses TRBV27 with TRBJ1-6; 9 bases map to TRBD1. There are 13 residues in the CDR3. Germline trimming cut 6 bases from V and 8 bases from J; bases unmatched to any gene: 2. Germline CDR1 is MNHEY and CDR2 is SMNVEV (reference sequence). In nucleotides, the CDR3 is TGTGCCAGCAGGGACAGGGGTTATTCACCCCTCCACTTT. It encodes CASRDRGYSPLHF.

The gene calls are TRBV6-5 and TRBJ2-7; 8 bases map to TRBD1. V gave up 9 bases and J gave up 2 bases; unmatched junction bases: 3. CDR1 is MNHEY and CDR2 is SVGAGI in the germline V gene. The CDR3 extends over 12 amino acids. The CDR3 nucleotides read TGTGCCAGTGGACAGGGTCCCTACGAGCAGTACTTC. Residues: CASGQGPYEQYF.

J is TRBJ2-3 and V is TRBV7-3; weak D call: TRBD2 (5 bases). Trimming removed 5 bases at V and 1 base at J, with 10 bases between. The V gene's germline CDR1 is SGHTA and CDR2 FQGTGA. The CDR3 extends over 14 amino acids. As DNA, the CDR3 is TGTGCCAGCAGCCTTAGGACTGGCACAGATACGCAGTATTTT. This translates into CASSLRTGTDTQYF.

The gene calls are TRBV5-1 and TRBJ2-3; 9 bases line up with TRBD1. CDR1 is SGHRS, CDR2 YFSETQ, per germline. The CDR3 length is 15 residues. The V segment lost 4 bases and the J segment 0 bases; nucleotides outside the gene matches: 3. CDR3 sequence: CASSTGQGSTDTQYF. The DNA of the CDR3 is TGCGCCAGCAGCACTGGACAGGGGAGCACAGATACGCAGTATTTT.

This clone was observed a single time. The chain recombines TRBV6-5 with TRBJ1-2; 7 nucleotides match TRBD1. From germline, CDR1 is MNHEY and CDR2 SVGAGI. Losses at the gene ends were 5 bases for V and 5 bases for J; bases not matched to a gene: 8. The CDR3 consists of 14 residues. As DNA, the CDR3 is TGTGCCAGCAGTCCCGGGAGCAGGGGGTATGGCTACACCTTC. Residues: CASSPGSRGYGYTF.

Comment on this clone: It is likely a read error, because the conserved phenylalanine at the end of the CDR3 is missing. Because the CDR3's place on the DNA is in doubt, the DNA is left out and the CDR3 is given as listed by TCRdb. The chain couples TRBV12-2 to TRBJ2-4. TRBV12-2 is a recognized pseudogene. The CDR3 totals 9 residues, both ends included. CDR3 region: CASRDPSRY.

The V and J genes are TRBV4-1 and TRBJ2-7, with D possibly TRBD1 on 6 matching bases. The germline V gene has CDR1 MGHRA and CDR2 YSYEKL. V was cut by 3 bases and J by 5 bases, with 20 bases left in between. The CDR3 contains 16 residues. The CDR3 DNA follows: TGCGCCAGCAGCCACCCCCTTCGCCACAGGGCAGACGAGCAGTACTTC. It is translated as CASSHPLRHRADEQYF.

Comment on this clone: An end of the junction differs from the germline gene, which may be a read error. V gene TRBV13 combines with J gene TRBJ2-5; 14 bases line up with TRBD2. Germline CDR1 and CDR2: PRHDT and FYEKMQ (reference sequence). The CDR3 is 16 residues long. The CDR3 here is CASSLGTSGGWETQYF. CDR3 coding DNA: TGTGCCAGCAGCCTAGGGACTAGCGGGGGTTGGGAGACCCAGTACTTC.

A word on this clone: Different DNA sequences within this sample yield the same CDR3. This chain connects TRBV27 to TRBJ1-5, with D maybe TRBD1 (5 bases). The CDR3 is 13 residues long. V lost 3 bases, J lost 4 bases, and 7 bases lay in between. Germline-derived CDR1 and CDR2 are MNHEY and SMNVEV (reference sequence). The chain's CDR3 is CASSFGGNQPQHF. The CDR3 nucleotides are TGTGCCAGCAGTTTCGGGGGGAATCAGCCCCAGCATTTT.

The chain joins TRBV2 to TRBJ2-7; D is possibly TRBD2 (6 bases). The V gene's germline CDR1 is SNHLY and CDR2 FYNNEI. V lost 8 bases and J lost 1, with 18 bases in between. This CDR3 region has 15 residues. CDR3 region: CASARGGAGSYEQYF. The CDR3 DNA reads TGTGCCAGCGCCCGAGGTGGGGCGGGGTCCTACGAGCAGTACTTC.

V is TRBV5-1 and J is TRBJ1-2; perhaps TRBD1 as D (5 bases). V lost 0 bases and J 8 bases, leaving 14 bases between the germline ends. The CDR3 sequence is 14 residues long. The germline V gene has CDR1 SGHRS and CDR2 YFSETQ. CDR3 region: CASSLGDSGRGYTF. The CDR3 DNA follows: TGCGCCAGCAGCTTGGGGGACTCCGGGAGAGGCTACACCTTC.

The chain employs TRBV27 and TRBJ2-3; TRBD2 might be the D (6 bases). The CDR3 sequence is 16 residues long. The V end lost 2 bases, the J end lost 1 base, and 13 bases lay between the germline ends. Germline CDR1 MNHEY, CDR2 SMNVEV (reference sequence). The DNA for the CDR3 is TGTGCCAGCAGTTTACTTCTCCCGGGAGGCACAGATACGCAGTATTTT. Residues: CASSLLLPGGTDTQYF.

The CDR3 here is CASSTRRIRGTDTQYF. In DNA form, the CDR3 reads TGTGCCAGCAGTACCCGCCGCATCAGGGGCACAGATACGCAGTATTTT. This rearrangement joins TRBV28 to TRBJ2-3; perhaps TRBD1 as D (5 bases). Trimming took 5 bases from V and 1 from J, leaving 16 bases between them. Germline V gives CDR1 MDHEN, CDR2 SYDVKM. The CDR3 totals 16 residues.

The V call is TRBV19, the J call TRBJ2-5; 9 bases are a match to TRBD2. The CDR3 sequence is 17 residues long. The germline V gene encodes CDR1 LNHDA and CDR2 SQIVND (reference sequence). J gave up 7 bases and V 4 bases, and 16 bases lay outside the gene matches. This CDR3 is CASSTPGAGGPSGTQYF. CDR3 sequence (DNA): TGTGCCAGTAGTACCCCCGGGGCGGGAGGGCCGTCGGGGACCCAGTACTTC.

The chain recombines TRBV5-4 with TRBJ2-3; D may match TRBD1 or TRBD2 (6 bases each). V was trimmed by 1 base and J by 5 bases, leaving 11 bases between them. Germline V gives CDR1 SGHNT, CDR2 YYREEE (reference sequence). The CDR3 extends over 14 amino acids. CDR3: CASSLRGQGDTQYF. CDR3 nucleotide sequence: TGTGCCAGCAGCTTGCGGGGGCAGGGAGATACGCAGTATTTT.

The CDR3: CASSTFRLAAKNIQYF. Written as DNA, the CDR3 is TGTGCCAGCAGCACCTTTCGACTAGCGGCGAAAAACATTCAGTACTTC. This chain joins TRBV5-6 and TRBJ2-4; TRBD2 agrees at 9 bases. V lost 4 bases, J lost 4 bases, and 9 bases stayed unmatched. The CDR3 contains 16 residues. The germline gives CDR1 SGHDT, CDR2 YYEEEE.

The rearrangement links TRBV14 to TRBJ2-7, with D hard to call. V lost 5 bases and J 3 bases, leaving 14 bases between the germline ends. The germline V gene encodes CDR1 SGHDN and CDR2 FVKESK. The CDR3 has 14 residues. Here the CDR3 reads CASSSLEVGYEQYF. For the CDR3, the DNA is TGTGCCAGCAGCTCTCTAGAAGTGGGCTACGAGCAGTACTTC.

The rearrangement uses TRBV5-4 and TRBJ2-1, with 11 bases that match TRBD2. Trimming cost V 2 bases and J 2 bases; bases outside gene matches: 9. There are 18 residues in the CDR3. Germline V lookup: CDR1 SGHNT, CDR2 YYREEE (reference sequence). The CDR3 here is CASSLVLAGVPPYNEQFF. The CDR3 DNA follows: TGTGCCAGCAGCTTAGTACTAGCGGGAGTTCCGCCCTACAATGAGCAGTTCTTC.

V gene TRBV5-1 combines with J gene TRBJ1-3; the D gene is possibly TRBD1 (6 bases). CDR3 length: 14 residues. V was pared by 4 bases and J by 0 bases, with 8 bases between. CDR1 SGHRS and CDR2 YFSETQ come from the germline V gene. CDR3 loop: CASSPGHSGNTIYF. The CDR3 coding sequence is TGCGCCAGCAGCCCGGGACACTCTGGAAACACCATATATTTT.

The CDR3 is CASSQDRGGTDTQYF. The CDR3, as DNA: TGCGCCAGCAGCCAAGATCGAGGGGGCACAGATACGCAGTATTTT. J is TRBJ2-3 and V is TRBV4-1; D may correspond to TRBD1 or TRBD2 (5 bases each). The germline gives CDR1 MGHRA, CDR2 YSYEKL. The V end lost 0 bases, the J end lost 1 base, and 8 bases lay between the germline ends. The CDR3 consists of 15 residues.

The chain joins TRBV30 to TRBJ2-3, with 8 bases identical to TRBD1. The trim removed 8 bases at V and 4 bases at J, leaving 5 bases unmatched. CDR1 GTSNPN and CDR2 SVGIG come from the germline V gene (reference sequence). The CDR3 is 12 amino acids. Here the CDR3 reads CARDRSPDTQYF. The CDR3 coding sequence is TGTGCCCGGGACAGGAGCCCAGATACGCAGTATTTT.

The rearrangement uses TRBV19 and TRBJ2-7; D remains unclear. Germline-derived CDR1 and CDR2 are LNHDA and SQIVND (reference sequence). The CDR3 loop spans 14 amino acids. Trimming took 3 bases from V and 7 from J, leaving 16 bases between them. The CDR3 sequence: CASSIGPAQGEQYF. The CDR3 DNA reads TGTGCCAGTAGTATTGGCCCCGCGCAAGGGGAGCAGTACTTC.

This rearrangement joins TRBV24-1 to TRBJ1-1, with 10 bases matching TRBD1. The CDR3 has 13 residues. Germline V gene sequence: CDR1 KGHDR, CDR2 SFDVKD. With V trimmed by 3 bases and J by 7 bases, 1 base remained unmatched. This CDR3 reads CATSDRTGGEAFF. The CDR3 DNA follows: TGTGCCACCAGTGATAGGACAGGGGGTGAAGCTTTCTTT.

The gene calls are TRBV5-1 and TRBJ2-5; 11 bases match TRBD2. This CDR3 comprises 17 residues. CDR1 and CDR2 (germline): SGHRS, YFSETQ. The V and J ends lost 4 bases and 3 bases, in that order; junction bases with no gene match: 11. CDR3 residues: CASSTSGSGGLKETQYF. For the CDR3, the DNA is TGCGCCAGCAGCACTAGCGGGAGCGGTGGTTTAAAAGAGACCCAGTACTTC.